The clone carrying this TCR beta chain was found many times. Its cognate antigen is unknown. These data come from a study of T-cell memory formation after mild COVID-19. Study-wide context: Among the donors, TCR clusters were largely specific to each donor. Study results and limitations: Contracting CD8+ clones were enriched in EMRA, CD4+ mainly in CM and EM. Certain responding clones were present in pre-infection memory, suggesting participation of cross-reactive memory.

There are 14 residues in the CDR3. With 4 bases removed from V and 4 bases from J, the gap between germline ends came to 15 bases. Germline assignment: CDR1 DFQATT and CDR2 SNEGSKA (reference sequence). Constant-segment-primed 5'RACE gave TCR alpha and TCR beta cDNA libraries with sample barcodes and UMIs. TCRdb redid the calling of the 5' RACE reads with MiXCR, one entry per CDR3 protein. Seen here are about 130,000 distinct CDR3 sequences, about a sixth observed once, and the top ten hold roughly 5.3%. The chain is built from TRBV20-1 and TRBJ2-3; D is possibly TRBD2 (7 bases). This receptor was taken from a man aged 18 to 29 who had mild COVID-19 (a few samples of this study predate the infection). Cell type and time point are not known. Sequences were obtained from PBMCs or a T cell subset sorted from them (not recorded which). CDR3 DNA: TGCAGTGCTAACGCCGGGGGGCCCGCAGATACGCAGTATTTT. It translates to CSANAGGPADTQYF.